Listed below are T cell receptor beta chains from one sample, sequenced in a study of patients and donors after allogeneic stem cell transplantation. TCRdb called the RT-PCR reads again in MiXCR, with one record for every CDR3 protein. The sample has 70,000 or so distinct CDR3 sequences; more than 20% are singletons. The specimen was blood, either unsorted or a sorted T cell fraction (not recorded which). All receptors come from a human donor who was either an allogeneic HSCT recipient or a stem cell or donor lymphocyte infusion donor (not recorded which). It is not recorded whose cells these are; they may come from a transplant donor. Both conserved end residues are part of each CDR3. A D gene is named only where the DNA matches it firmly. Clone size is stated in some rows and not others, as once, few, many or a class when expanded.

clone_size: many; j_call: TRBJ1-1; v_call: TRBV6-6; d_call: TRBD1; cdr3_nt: TGTGCCAGCAGTTCCCAACAGGGGTTTGAAGCTTTCTTT; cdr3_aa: CASSSQQGFEAFF
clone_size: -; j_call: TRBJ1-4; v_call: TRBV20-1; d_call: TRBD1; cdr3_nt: TGCAGTGCTAGCCCATGGACAGGAGGCCTGAGGGCTAATGAAAAACTGTTTTTT; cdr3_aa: CSASPWTGGLRANEKLFF
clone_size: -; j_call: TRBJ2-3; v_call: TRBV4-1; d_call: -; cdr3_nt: TGCGCCAGCAGGCAGGTGACGCAGTATTTT; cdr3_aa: CASRQVTQYF
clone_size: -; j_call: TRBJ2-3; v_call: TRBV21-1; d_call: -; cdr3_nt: TGTGCCAGCAGCAAAGAGCGGGGGAGATTCTCGAAAAGCACAGATACGCAGTATTTT; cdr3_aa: CASSKERGRFSKSTDTQYF
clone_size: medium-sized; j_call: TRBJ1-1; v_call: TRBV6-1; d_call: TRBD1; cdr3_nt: TGTGCCAGCGTAATGGGACAGCGGATGAACACTGAAGCTTTCTTT; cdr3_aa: CASVMGQRMNTEAFF
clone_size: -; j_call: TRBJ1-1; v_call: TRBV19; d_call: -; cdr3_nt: TGTGCCACCACGGAGAGGGAAAATGAAGCTTTCTTT; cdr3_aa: CATTERENEAFF
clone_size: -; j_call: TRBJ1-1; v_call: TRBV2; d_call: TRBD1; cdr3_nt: TGTGCCAGCGGCGGACAGGCGAACACTGAAGCTTTCTTT; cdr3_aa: CASGGQANTEAFF
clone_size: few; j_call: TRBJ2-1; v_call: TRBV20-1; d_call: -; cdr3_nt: TGCAGTGCTAGACCCCCTTCCTACAATGAGCAGTTCTTC; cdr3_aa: CSARPPSYNEQFF
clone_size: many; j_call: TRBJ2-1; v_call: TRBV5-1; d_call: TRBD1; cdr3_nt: TGCGCCAGCAGCTTGGAGCGTACGGGACAGAACAATGAGCAGTTCTTC; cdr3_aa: CASSLERTGQNNEQFF
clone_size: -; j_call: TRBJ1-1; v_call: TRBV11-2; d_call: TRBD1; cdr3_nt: TGTGCCAGCAGCTTCACCGACAGGGCAGCTTTCTTT; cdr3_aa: CASSFTDRAAFF
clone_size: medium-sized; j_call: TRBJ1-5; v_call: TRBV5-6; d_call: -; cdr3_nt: TGTGCCAGCAGCTTGGCCAATAAGGGGCAGCCCCAGCATTTT; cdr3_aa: CASSLANKGQPQHF
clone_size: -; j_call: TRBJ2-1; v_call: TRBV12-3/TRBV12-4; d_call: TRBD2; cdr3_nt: TGTGCCAGCAGTCCGAGCGGGGCAGGCTACAATGAGCAGTTCTTC; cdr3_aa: CASSPSGAGYNEQFF
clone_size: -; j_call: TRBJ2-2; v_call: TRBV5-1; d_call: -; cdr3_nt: TGCGCCAGCACCCTCCAGGGGAGCGGGGACACCGGGGAGCTGTTTTTT; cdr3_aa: CASTLQGSGDTGELFF
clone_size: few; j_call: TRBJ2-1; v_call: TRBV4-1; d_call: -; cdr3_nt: TGCGCCAGCAGCCCACCTTTGGAGGCGCAGTTCTTC; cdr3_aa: CASSPPLEAQFF
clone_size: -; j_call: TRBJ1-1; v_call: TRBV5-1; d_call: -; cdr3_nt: TGCGCCAGCAGCCTTACTTACAGAAACACTGAAGCTTTCTTT; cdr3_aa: CASSLTYRNTEAFF
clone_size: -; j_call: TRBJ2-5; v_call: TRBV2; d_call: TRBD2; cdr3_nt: TGTGCCAGCACGTGGACTAGCGGGAGGTCCCAAGAGACCCAGTACTTC; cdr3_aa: CASTWTSGRSQETQYF
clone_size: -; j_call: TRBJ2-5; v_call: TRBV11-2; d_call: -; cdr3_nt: TGTGCCAGCAGCCCACCGACAGGAAGAGAGACCCAGTACTTC; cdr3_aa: CASSPPTGRETQYF
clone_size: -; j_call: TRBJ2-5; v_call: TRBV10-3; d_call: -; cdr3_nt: TGTGCCATCAGTGAGTCAACTTTCCAGGAGACCCAGTACTTC; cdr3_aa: CAISESTFQETQYF
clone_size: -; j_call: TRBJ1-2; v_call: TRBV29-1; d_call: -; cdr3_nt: TGCAGCGCCCGACAGATTTCTAACTATGGCTACACCTTC; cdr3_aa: CSARQISNYGYTF
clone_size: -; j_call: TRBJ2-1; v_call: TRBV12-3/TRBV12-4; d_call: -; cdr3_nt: TGTGCCAGCAGTCCGACCTTAGCGTATGAGCAGTTCTTC; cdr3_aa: CASSPTLAYEQFF
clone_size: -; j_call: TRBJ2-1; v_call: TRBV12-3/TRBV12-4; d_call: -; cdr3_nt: TGTGCCAGCATGGGGGGCCATGAGCAGTTCTTC; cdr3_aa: CASMGGHEQFF
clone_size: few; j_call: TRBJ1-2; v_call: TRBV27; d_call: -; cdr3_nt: TGTGCCAGCAGTTCCGGGCCCGGCTATGGCTACACCTTC; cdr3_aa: CASSSGPGYGYTF
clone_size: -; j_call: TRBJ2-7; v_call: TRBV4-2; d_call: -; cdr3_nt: TGTGCCAGCAGCCAAGATGGTAGCCCCGGGACGGTAACCTACGAGCAGTACTTC; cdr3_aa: CASSQDGSPGTVTYEQYF
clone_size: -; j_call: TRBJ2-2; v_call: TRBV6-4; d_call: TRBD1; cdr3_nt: TGTGCCAGCAGTGACCCGCAGGGGGCCGGGGAGCTGTTTTTT; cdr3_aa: CASSDPQGAGELFF
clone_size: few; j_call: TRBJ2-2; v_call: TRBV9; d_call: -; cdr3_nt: TGTGCCAGCAGCGTCAGACCGGTTACCGGGGAGCTGTTTTTT; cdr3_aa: CASSVRPVTGELFF
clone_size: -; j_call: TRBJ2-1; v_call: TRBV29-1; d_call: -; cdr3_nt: TGCAGCGTTGGGTGGACTTCCTACAATGAGCAGTTCTTC; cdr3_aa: CSVGWTSYNEQFF
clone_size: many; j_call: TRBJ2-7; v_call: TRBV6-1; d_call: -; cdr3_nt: TGTGCCAGCAGTGAAGCCTCCGGTGGCTTGTACGAGCAGTACTTC; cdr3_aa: CASSEASGGLYEQYF
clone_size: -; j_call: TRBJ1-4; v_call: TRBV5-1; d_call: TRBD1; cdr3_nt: TGCGCCAGCAGCGCCGGGACAGGGATCAGTGAAAAACTGTTTTTT; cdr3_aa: CASSAGTGISEKLFF
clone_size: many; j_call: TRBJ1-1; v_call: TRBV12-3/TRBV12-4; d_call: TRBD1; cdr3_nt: TGTGCCAGCAGTTCCACTCCTGACAGACAGGGAAGCCTGAACACTGAAGCTTTCTTT; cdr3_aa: CASSSTPDRQGSLNTEAFF
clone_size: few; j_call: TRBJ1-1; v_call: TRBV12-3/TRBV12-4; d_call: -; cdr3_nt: TGTGCCAGCAGTCCGTCCGGACAGCTGAACACTGAAGCTTTCTTT; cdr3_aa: CASSPSGQLNTEAFF
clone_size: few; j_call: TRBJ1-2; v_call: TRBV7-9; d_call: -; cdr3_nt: TGTGCCAGCAGCGCTAAGGACCGAGCTAACTATGGCTACACCTTC; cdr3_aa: CASSAKDRANYGYTF
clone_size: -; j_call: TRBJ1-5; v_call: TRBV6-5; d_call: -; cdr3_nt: TGTGCCAGCAGGGCTTACAATCAGCCCCAGCATTTT; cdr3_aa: CASRAYNQPQHF
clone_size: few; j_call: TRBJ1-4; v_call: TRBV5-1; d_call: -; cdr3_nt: TGCGCCAGCAGACCCAGCCTTAATGAAAAACTGTTTTTT; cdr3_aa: CASRPSLNEKLFF
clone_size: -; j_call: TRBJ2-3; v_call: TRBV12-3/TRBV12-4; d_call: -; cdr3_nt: TGTGCCAGCAGTTCCCATGGGGTAACAGATACGCAGTATTTT; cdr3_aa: CASSSHGVTDTQYF
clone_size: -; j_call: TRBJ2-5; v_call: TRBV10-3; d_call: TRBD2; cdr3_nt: TGTGCCATCAGTGATCGGGGGGAAGAGACCCAGTACTTC; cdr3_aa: CAISDRGEETQYF
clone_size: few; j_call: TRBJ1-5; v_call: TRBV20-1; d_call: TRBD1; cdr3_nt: TGCAGTGCTACCAGGGGGCAAAGCAATCAGCCCCAGCATTTT; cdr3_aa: CSATRGQSNQPQHF
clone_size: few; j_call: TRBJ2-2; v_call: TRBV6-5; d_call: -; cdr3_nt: TGTGCCAGCAGACAAGGGGCAGGTCCGAACACCGGGGAGCTGTTTTTT; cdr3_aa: CASRQGAGPNTGELFF
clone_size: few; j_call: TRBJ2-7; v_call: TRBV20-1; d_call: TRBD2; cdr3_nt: TGCAGTGCTAGCGATACTAGCGAGAGCTCCTACGAGCAGTACTTC; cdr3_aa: CSASDTSESSYEQYF
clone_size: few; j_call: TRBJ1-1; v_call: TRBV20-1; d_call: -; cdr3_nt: TGCAGTGCTAGAGAGGACACCATGAACACTGAAGCTTTCTTT; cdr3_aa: CSAREDTMNTEAFF
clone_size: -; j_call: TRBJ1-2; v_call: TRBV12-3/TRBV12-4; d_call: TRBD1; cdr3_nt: TGTGCCAGCAGTTTAAAGGTGCTGGGCAGGGGGCTGTTGTATGGCTACACCTTC; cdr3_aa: CASSLKVLGRGLLYGYTF
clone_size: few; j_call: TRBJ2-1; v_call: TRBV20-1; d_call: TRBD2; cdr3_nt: TGCAGTGCTGTTCCGCCCGGACTAGCGGGACATAATGAGCAGTTCTTC; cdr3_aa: CSAVPPGLAGHNEQFF
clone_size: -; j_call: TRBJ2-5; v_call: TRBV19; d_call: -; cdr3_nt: TGTGCCAGTAGTATGGGGCTGGAGACCCAGTACTTC; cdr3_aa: CASSMGLETQYF
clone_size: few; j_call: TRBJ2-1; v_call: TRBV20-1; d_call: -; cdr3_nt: TGCAGTGCTAGAGCTAGCGACTACAATGAGCAGTTCTTC; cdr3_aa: CSARASDYNEQFF
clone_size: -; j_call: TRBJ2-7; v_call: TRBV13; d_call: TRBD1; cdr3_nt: TGTGCCAGCAGCTTTTCCGCCGGGACAGGGGGCTACGAGCAGTACTTC; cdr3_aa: CASSFSAGTGGYEQYF
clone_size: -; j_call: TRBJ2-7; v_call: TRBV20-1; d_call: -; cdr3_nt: TGCAGTGCTAGGCTTTACAGACCCTACGAGCAGTACTTC; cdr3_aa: CSARLYRPYEQYF
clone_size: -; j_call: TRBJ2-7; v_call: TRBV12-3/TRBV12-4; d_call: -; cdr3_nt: TGTGCCAGCAGGCCACAGGGTAGCTCCTACGAGCAGTACTTC; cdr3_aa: CASRPQGSSYEQYF
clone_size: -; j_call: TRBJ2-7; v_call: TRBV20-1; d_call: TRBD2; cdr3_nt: TGCAGTGCCACCTCCCCGGGACTAGGCTTCTACGAGCAGTACTTC; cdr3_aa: CSATSPGLGFYEQYF
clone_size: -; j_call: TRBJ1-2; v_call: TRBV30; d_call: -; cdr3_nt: TGTGCCTGGAGTTATTACGACAGCTATGGCTACACCTTC; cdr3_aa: CAWSYYDSYGYTF
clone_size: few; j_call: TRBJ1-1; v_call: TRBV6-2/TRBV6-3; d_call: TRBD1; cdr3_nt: TGTGCCAGCAGCTTCCCGGGACAGGGGGACACTGAAGCTTTCTTT; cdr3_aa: CASSFPGQGDTEAFF
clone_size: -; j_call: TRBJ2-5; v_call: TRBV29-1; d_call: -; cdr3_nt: TGCAGCGTTGCTGAGGGACAAGAGACCCAGTACTTC; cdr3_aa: CSVAEGQETQYF
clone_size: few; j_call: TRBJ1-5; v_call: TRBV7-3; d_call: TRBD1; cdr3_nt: TGTGCCAGCACCCTATGGGTACAGGGGCGTGATCAGCCCCAGCATTTT; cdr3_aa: CASTLWVQGRDQPQHF
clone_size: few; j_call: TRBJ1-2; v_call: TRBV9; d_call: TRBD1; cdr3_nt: TGTGCCAGCAGCGCAAGGACAGGGCAGTACTATGGCTACACCTTC; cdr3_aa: CASSARTGQYYGYTF